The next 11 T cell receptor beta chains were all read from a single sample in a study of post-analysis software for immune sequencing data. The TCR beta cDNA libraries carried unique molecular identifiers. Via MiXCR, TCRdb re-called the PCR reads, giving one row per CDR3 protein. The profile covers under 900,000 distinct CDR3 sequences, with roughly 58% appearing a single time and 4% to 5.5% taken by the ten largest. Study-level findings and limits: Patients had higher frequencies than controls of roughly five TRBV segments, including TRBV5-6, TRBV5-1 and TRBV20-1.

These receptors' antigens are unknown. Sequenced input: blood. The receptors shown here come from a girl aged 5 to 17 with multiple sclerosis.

The CDR3 nucleotides read TGTGCCAGCAGGGCCCAGGGAACGCAGCCCCAGCATTTT. The encoded protein is CASRAQGTQPQHF. This chain connects TRBV12-3 or TRBV12-4 to TRBJ1-5; D is possibly TRBD1 (5 bases). With 6 bases removed from V and 7 bases from J, the gap between germline ends came to 13 bases. CDR3 size: 13 residues.

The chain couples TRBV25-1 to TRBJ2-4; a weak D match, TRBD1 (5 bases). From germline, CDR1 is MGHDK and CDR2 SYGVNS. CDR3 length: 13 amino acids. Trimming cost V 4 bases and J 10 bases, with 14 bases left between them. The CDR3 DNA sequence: TGTGCCAGCAGTGGGGGCGGACGGAGAATTCAGTACTTC. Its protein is CASSGGGRRIQYF.

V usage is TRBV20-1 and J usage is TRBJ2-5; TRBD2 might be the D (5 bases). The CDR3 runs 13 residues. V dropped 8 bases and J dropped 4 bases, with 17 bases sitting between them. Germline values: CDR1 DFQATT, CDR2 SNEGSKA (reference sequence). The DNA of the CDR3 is TGCAGTCCGGATCGGGGAGTGGGAGAGACCCAGTACTTC. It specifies CSPDRGVGETQYF.

CDR3 bases: TGCAGTGCTGGGGATCCGGTCCGATACGAGCAGTACTTC. Translation gives CSAGDPVRYEQYF. The chain carries TRBV20-1 and TRBJ2-7; the D is unclear. The CDR3 spans 13 residues. The V gene's germline CDR1 is DFQATT and CDR2 SNEGSKA (reference sequence). With 5 bases removed from V and 4 bases from J, the gap between germline ends came to 15 bases.

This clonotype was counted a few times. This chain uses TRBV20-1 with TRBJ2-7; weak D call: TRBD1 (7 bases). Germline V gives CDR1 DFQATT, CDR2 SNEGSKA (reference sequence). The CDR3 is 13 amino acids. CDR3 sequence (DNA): TGCAGCGGCGGGACAGACCTTACGTACGAGCAGTACTTC. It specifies CSGGTDLTYEQYF.

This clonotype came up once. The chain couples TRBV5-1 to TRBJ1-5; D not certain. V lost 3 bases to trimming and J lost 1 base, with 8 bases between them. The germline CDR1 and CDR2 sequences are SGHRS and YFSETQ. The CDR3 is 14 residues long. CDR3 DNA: TGCGCCAGCAGCTCTGACGGAAGCAATCAGCCCCAGCATTTT. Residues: CASSSDGSNQPQHF.

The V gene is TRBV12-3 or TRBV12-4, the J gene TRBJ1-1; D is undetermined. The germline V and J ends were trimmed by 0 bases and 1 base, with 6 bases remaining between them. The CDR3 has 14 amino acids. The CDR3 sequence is CASSLAPQNTEAFF. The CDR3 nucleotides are TGTGCCAGCAGTTTAGCCCCCCAGAACACTGAAGCTTTCTTT.

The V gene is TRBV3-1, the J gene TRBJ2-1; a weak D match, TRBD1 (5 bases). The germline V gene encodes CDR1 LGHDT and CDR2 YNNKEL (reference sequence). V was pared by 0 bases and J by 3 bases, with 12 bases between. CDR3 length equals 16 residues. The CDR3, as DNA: TGTGCCAGCAGCCAAGAAGGTGGGGCCCTCTACAATGAGCAGTTCTTC. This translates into CASSQEGGALYNEQFF.

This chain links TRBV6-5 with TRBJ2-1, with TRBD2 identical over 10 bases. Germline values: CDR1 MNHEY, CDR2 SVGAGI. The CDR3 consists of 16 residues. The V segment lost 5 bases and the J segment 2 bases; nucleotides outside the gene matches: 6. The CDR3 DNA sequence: TGTGCCAGCAGTCTTAGCGGGAGGTGGACCTACAATGAGCAGTTCTTC. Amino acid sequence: CASSLSGRWTYNEQFF.

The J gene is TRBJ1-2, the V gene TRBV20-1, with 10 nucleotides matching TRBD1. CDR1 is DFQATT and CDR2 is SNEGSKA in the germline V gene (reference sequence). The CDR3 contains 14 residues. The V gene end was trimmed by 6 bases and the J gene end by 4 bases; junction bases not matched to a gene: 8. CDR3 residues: CSATTGGALYGYTF. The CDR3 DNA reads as TGCAGTGCAACGACAGGGGGCGCCCTCTATGGCTACACCTTC.

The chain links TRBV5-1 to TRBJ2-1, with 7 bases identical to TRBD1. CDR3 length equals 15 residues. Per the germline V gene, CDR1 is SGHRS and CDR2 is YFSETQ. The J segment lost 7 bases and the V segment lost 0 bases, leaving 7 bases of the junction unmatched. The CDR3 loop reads CASSLEGALGNEQFF. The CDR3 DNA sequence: TGCGCCAGCAGCTTGGAGGGGGCATTAGGGAATGAGCAGTTCTTC.